The T cell receptor beta chain described here comes from a study of T cell repertoires in cytomegalovirus infection. Overall study context: Alongside well-studied HLA-B-restricted CMV epitopes, recently identified HLA-C-restricted CMV epitopes were also used. Public TCR beta signatures marked donors with CMV infection and the matching HLA. Whole-study findings and limits: Cumulative frequency of public TCR beta families picked out carriers of CMV plus the relevant HLA. HLA-C-restricted TCR beta clonotypes specific for CMV led the ex vivo response.

TCRdb passed the reads through MiXCR, listing each CDR3 protein once. The sample lists some 120,000 distinct CDR3 sequences, approximately 30% seen once, with 58% in the top ten. The CDR3 has 14 residues. The germline V and J ends were trimmed by 3 bases and 2 bases, with 8 bases remaining between them. On this clonotype: Its antigen remains unknown.

The sample was CD8+ T cells from cultured PBMCs, taken from culture after CMV antigen stimulation. This receptor was taken from a human donor in good health (CMV status not recorded). Some clones in this sample may be carry-over from other donors' samples. The chain carries TRBV12-3 or TRBV12-4 and TRBJ1-5; TRBD1 might be the D (5 bases). The CDR3 spells CASSFLTGNQPQHF. The DNA for the CDR3 is TGTGCCAGCAGTTTCTTGACAGGCAATCAGCCCCAGCATTTT.